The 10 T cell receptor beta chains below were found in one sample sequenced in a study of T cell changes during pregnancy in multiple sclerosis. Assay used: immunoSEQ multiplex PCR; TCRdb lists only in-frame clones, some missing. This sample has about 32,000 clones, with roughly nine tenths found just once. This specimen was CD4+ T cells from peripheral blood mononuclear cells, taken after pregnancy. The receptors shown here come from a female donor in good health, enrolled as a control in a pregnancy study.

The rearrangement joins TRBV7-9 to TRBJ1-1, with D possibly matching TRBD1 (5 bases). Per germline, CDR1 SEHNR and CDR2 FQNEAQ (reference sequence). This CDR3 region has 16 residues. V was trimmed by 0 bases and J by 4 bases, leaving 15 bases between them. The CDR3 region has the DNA TGTGCCAGCAGCTTAGCGGGAGGGACGGAGGGCACTGAAGCTTTCTTT. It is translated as CASSLAGGTEGTEAFF.

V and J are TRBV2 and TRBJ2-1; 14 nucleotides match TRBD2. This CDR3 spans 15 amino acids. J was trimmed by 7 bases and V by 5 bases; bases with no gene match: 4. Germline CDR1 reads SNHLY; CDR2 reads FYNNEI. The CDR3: CASSPGTSGSNEQFF. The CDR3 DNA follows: TGTGCCAGCAGTCCCGGGACTAGCGGGAGTAATGAGCAGTTCTTC.

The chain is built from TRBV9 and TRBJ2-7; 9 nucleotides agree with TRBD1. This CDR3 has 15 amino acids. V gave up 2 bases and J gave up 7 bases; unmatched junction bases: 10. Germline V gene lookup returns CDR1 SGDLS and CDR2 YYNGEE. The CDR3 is CASSVATGGPLEQYF. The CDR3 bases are TGTGCCAGCAGCGTTGCTACAGGGGGCCCTTTGGAGCAGTACTTC.

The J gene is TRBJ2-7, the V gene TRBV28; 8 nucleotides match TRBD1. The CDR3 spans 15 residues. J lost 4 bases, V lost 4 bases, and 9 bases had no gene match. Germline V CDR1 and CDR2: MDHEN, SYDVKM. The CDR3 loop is CASSSPSDRGYEQYF. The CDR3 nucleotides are TGTGCCAGCAGTTCCCCTTCAGACAGGGGATACGAGCAGTACTTC.

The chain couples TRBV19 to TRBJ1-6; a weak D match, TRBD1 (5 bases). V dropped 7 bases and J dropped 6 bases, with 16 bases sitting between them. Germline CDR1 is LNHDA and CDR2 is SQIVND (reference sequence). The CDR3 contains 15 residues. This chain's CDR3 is CASTPIGDANSPLHF. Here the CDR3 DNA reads TGTGCCAGTACCCCTATAGGGGATGCTAATTCACCCCTCCACTTT. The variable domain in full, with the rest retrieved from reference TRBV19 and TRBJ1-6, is DGGITQSPKYLFRKEGQNVTLSCEQNLNHDAMYWYRQDPGQGLRLIYYSQIVNDFQKGDIAEGYSVSREKKESFPLTVTSAQKNPTAFYLCASTPIGDANSPLHFGNGTRLTVT.

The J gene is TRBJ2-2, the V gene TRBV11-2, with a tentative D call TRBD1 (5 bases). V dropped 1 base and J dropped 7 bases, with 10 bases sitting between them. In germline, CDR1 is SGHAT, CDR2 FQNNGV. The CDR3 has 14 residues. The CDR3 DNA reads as TGTGCCAGCAGCTTAGGACAGCCCGGCGGGGAGCTGTTTTTT. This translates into CASSLGQPGGELFF.

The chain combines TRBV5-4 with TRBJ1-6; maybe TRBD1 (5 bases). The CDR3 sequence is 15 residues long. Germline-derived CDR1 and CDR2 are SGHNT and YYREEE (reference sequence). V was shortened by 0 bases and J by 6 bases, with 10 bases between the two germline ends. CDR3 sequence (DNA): TGTGCCAGCAGCTTGGCCCGGGGGGGTAATTCACCCCTCCACTTT. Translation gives CASSLARGGNSPLHF.

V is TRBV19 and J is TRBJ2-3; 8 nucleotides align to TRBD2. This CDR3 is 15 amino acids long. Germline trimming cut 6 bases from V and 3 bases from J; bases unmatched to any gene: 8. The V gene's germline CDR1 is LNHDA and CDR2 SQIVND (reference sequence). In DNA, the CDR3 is TGTGCCAGTAGGGCGACTAGCGCACCTACAGATACGCAGTATTTT. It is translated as CASRATSAPTDTQYF.

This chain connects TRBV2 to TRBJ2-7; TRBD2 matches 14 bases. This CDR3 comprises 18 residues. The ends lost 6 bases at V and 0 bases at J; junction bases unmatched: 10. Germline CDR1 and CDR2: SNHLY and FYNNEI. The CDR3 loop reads CASSLGLAGGLGSYEQYF. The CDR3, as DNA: TGTGCCAGCAGCTTAGGACTAGCGGGAGGATTAGGCTCCTACGAGCAGTACTTC.

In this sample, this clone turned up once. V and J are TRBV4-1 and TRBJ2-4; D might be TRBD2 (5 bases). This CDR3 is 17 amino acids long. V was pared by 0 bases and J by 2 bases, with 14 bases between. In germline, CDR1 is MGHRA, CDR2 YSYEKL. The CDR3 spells CASSQEHPEVSKNIQYF. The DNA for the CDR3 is TGCGCCAGCAGCCAAGAACATCCGGAGGTATCCAAAAACATTCAGTACTTC.